One and the same sample provided the 30 T cell receptor beta chains below, sequenced in a study of T cell responses to AZD1222 COVID-19 vaccine. Sequencing used immunoSEQ multiplex PCR; TCRdb keeps in-frame clones, though not all of them. The data show roughly 150,000 clones, more than 85% seen once. The material sequenced was peripheral blood, taken 28 days after the second AZD1222 dose. The receptor set was obtained from an adult who received the AZD1222 COVID-19 vaccine.

The rearrangement links TRBV6-5 to TRBJ2-5, with D possibly TRBD2 on 5 matching bases. Deletions cut 0 bases from V and 5 bases from J, with 13 bases between. Germline assignment: CDR1 MNHEY and CDR2 SVGAGI. The CDR3 is made up of 15 amino acids. CDR3 amino acids: CASSYSGLGGETQYF. CDR3 in DNA: TGTGCCAGCAGTTACTCTGGTCTAGGCGGGGAGACCCAGTACTTC.

This rearrangement joins TRBV7-2 to TRBJ1-6; possibly TRBD1 for D (5 bases). With 1 base removed from V and 7 bases from J, the gap between germline ends came to 11 bases. This CDR3 is built from 15 residues. Germline values: CDR1 SGHTA, CDR2 FQGNSA. The CDR3 sequence: CASSLVGWGNSPLHF. The CDR3, as DNA: TGTGCCAGCAGCTTAGTTGGGTGGGGCAATTCACCCCTCCACTTT.

The V gene is TRBV11-2, the J gene TRBJ1-2; D possibly corresponds to TRBD1 (6 bases). Germline CDR1 SGHAT, CDR2 FQNNGV. V was clipped by 5 bases and J by 4 bases, with 17 bases between them. CDR3 length: 15 residues. This chain's CDR3 is CASSPWTAGAYGYTF. The CDR3 coding sequence is TGTGCCAGCAGCCCGTGGACGGCGGGGGCCTATGGCTACACCTTC.

V usage is TRBV30 and J usage is TRBJ1-5, with D possibly matching TRBD1 (6 bases). The V gene lost 1 base and the J gene lost 4 bases, with 14 bases spanning the gap. Germline CDR1 reads GTSNPN; CDR2 reads SVGIG (reference sequence). CDR3 length: 15 residues. The CDR3 DNA reads TGTGCCTGGAGTGATGGGACATCGCTTAATCAGCCCCAGCATTTT. Protein: CAWSDGTSLNQPQHF.

The gene calls are TRBV27 and TRBJ1-5; D ambiguous. V was pared by 6 bases and J by 0 bases, with 18 bases between. This CDR3 has 17 residues. CDR1 and CDR2 (germline): MNHEY, SMNVEV (reference sequence). CDR3 sequence reads: CASRMGFTENSNQPQHF. The CDR3 DNA reads TGTGCCAGCAGGATGGGTTTTACGGAGAATAGCAATCAGCCCCAGCATTTT.

The rearrangement joins TRBV14 to TRBJ1-2; no definite D call. Germline loops: CDR1 SGHDN, CDR2 FVKESK. Deletions cut 1 base from V and 3 bases from J, with 6 bases between. The CDR3 extends over 13 amino acids. CDR3 DNA sequence: TGTGCCAGCAGCCAAGGGACCTACTATGGCTACACCTTC. Protein sequence: CASSQGTYYGYTF. Combining the CDR3 with reference TRBV14 and TRBJ1-2 gives the whole variable domain EAGVTQFPSHSVIEKGQTVTLRCDPISGHDNLYWYRRVMGKEIKFLLHFVKESKQDESGMPNNRFLAERTGGTYSTLKVQPAELEDSGVYFCASSQGTYYGYTFGSGTRLTVV.

This clone was counted once. The chain joins TRBV5-5 to TRBJ1-1; the D is unclear. The V end lost 0 bases, the J end lost 0 bases, and 9 bases lay between the germline ends. CDR1 SGHKS and CDR2 YYEKEE come from the germline V gene (reference sequence). CDR3 size: 15 residues. This chain's CDR3 is CASSLGVGMNTEAFF. The CDR3, as DNA: TGTGCCAGCAGCTTGGGGGTCGGAATGAACACTGAAGCTTTCTTT. Together with reference TRBV5-5 and TRBJ1-1, the CDR3 gives the full variable domain: DAGVTQSPTHLIKTRGQQVTLRCSPISGHKSVSWYQQVLGQGPQFIFQYYEKEERGRGNFPDRFSARQFPNYSSELNVNALLLGDSALYLCASSLGVGMNTEAFFGQGTRLTVV.

CDR3 protein: CASSSGANTGELFF. CDR3 nucleotides: TGTGCCAGCAGCTCTGGGGCAAACACCGGGGAGCTGTTTTTT. The V call is TRBV7-8, the J call TRBJ2-2; perhaps TRBD1 as D (5 bases). Germline CDR1 is SGHVS and CDR2 is FQNEAQ. The CDR3 is 14 amino acids. The V end lost 4 bases, the J end lost 2 bases, and 8 bases lay between the germline ends.

The gene calls are TRBV28 and TRBJ2-7; a possible D gene is TRBD2 (5 bases). Trimming shortened V by 3 bases and J by 4 bases, and 13 bases separated the two germline ends. From germline, CDR1 is MDHEN and CDR2 SYDVKM. The CDR3 has 14 residues. CDR3 in DNA: TGTGCCAGCAGTTTTCCAGCGGACGGTTACGAGCAGTACTTC. The encoded protein is CASSFPADGYEQYF.

The chain uses TRBV5-1 and TRBJ1-2; TRBD1 might be the D (5 bases). The CDR3 is 15 amino acids. Trimming removed 2 bases from V and 8 bases from J, with 19 bases in between. Looked up from germline, CDR1 is SGHRS and CDR2 is YFSETQ. CDR3 sequence reads: CASSLAQGVSEGYTF. The CDR3 DNA is TGCGCCAGCAGCTTAGCTCAGGGTGTTTCGGAAGGCTACACCTTC.

This clone was counted at least ten times. CDR3 region: CASLLGPVSNQPQHF. CDR3 coding DNA: TGTGCCAGCCTATTGGGGCCGGTTAGCAATCAGCCCCAGCATTTT. The chain combines TRBV6-5 with TRBJ1-5; D is possibly TRBD1 (5 bases). The V end lost 8 bases, the J end lost 0 bases, and 14 bases lay between the germline ends. The CDR3 covers 15 residues. From germline, CDR1 is MNHEY and CDR2 SVGAGI.

The CDR3 nucleotides are TGCGCCAGCAGTCGCCAGGGGGACAGGGGGCGCCGAGGCTACACCTTC. It is translated as CASSRQGDRGRRGYTF. This chain connects TRBV5-1 to TRBJ1-2; TRBD1 agrees at 12 bases. The CDR3 contains 16 residues. The ends lost 5 bases at V and 8 bases at J; junction bases unmatched: 13. Per germline, CDR1 SGHRS and CDR2 YFSETQ.

The rearrangement uses TRBV19 and TRBJ1-5; D remains ambiguous. Trimming removed 9 bases at V and 4 bases at J, with 13 bases between. Germline values: CDR1 LNHDA, CDR2 SQIVND (reference sequence). The CDR3 loop spans 13 amino acids. CDR3 in DNA: TGTGCCAGCCATGAAACATTAAATCAGCCCCAGCATTTT. The encoded protein is CASHETLNQPQHF.

V is TRBV3-1 (or the pseudogene TRBV3-2) and J is TRBJ2-7; unclear D gene. Germline V gene sequence: CDR1 LGHDT, CDR2 YNNKEL (reference sequence). This CDR3 has 16 residues. Between the trimmed V and J ends, which lost 0 bases and 2 bases, there was a span of 14 bases. CDR3 loop: CASSQDVPRQTYEQYF. As DNA, the CDR3 is TGTGCCAGCAGCCAAGACGTCCCACGGCAAACCTACGAGCAGTACTTC.

V gene TRBV10-3 combines with J gene TRBJ1-1, with unresolved D. V lost 6 bases to trimming and J lost 1 base, with 6 bases between them. Germline V gene data show CDR1 as ENHRY and CDR2 as SYGVKD. The CDR3 is 12 amino acids. This CDR3 reads CAIRTQNTEAFF. The DNA of the CDR3 is TGTGCCATCAGGACCCAGAACACTGAAGCTTTCTTT.

Concerning this clone: Other DNA sequences in this sample translate to the same CDR3. J is TRBJ2-7 and V is TRBV19; D is ambiguous. The CDR3 consists of 14 residues. CDR1 is LNHDA and CDR2 is SQIVND in the germline V gene (reference sequence). Trimming removed 1 base from V and 0 bases from J, with 7 bases in between. CDR3 amino acids: CASSIVGSSYEQYF. The DNA for the CDR3 is TGTGCCAGTAGTATAGTAGGCAGCTCCTACGAGCAGTACTTC.

The V and J genes are TRBV5-1 and TRBJ1-4; D is uncertain. V dropped 0 bases and J dropped 5 bases, with 17 bases sitting between them. CDR1 is SGHRS, CDR2 YFSETQ, per germline. The CDR3 is 17 amino acids. This CDR3 reads CASSLDPPASQNEKLFF. The CDR3 coding sequence is TGCGCCAGCAGCTTGGACCCCCCGGCCAGTCAAAATGAAAAACTGTTTTTT.

This clone was recorded once. The CDR3 is CASSLGRFNQPQHF. CDR3 in DNA: TGTGCCAGCAGCTTGGGGAGGTTCAATCAGCCCCAGCATTTT. The chain joins TRBV7-8 to TRBJ1-5; no firm D call. The CDR3 has 14 amino acids. Trimming removed 3 bases at V and 3 bases at J, with 9 bases between. Germline CDR1 reads SGHVS; CDR2 reads FQNEAQ.

The V and J genes are TRBV6-5 and TRBJ2-1, with D unclear. From germline, CDR1 is MNHEY and CDR2 SVGAGI. The V end lost 6 bases, the J end lost 6 bases, and 12 bases lay between the germline ends. The CDR3 covers 13 residues. CDR3: CASRSRNVNEQFF. CDR3 in DNA: TGTGCCAGCAGATCTAGAAATGTCAATGAGCAGTTCTTC.

This chain links TRBV18 with TRBJ1-1; perhaps TRBD1 as D (5 bases). Germline CDR1 reads KGHSH; CDR2 reads LQKENI. The germline V and J ends were trimmed by 0 bases and 1 base, with 9 bases remaining between them. The CDR3 loop spans 15 amino acids. CDR3 region: CASSPPGRPNTEAFF. CDR3 nucleotide sequence: TGTGCCAGCTCACCACCGGGACGACCGAACACTGAAGCTTTCTTT.

The V call is TRBV15, the J call TRBJ1-2; the D is unclear. The CDR3 totals 13 residues. The germline V gene encodes CDR1 LNHNV and CDR2 YYDKDF (reference sequence). V lost 0 bases and J lost 8, with 10 bases in between. The chain's CDR3 is CATSRDNFGGYTF. The CDR3 region has the DNA TGTGCCACCAGCAGAGATAACTTTGGCGGCTACACCTTC.

The J gene is TRBJ1-2, the V gene TRBV28; 10 positions agree with TRBD1. Trimming at V came to 5 bases and at J to 3 bases, leaving 6 bases not matched to a gene. The CDR3 extends over 15 amino acids. CDR1 is MDHEN and CDR2 is SYDVKM in the germline V gene. The CDR3 is CASSPHGTGDYGYTF. The DNA for the CDR3 is TGTGCCAGCAGTCCACACGGGACAGGGGACTATGGCTACACCTTC.

This chain joins TRBV4-2 and TRBJ1-2, with D perhaps TRBD1 (5 bases). Between the trimmed V and J ends, which lost 1 base and 6 bases, there was a span of 21 bases. This CDR3 region has 17 residues. CDR1 is LGHNA, CDR2 YNFKEQ, per germline. The CDR3 loop reads CASSQVRQGGSPDGYTF. CDR3 coding DNA: TGTGCCAGCAGCCAAGTGAGGCAGGGCGGATCTCCTGATGGCTACACCTTC.

This clone was detected only a few times. The chain employs TRBV10-2 and TRBJ2-7; D gene unclear. CDR3 length: 12 amino acids. Deletions cut 7 bases from V and 4 bases from J, with 11 bases between. The germline CDR1 and CDR2 sequences are WSHSY and SAAADI. CDR3 protein: CASKEHEYEQYF. The CDR3 DNA reads TGCGCCAGCAAAGAACACGAGTACGAGCAGTACTTC.

This clone was recorded only once. The CDR3 coding sequence is TGTGCCAGCAGCCTCACAGGGTCCGGAAACACCATATATTTT. This translates into CASSLTGSGNTIYF. This rearrangement joins TRBV28 to TRBJ1-3; possible D gene TRBD1, 6 bases. The length of the CDR3 is 14 residues. Trimming removed 6 bases from V and 4 bases from J, with 13 bases in between. Germline loops: CDR1 MDHEN, CDR2 SYDVKM.

The chain is built from TRBV6-4 and TRBJ1-2; 12 positions match TRBD1. The CDR3 contains 17 residues. The J segment lost 0 bases and the V segment lost 6 bases, leaving 8 bases of the junction unmatched. CDR1 MRHNA and CDR2 SNTAGT come from the germline V gene. The CDR3 is CASRVGDRGPTNYGYTF. As DNA, the CDR3 is TGTGCCAGCAGGGTGGGGGACAGGGGGCCAACTAACTATGGCTACACCTTC.

This sequence joins TRBV19 and TRBJ2-7; D possibly corresponds to TRBD2 (6 bases). The CDR3 consists of 15 residues. The V gene's germline CDR1 is LNHDA and CDR2 SQIVND (reference sequence). Trimming stripped 2 bases from V and 3 bases from J, with 14 bases between. This chain's CDR3 is CASSILAGRSYEQYF. The DNA for the CDR3 is TGTGCCAGTAGTATATTGGCAGGGAGGAGCTACGAGCAGTACTTC.

This clone turned up a few times. The rearrangement uses TRBV30 and TRBJ1-4; a possible D gene is TRBD1 (5 bases). The CDR3 runs 14 residues. Germline V CDR1 and CDR2: GTSNPN, SVGIG (reference sequence). The V gene lost 3 bases and the J gene lost 9 bases, with 17 bases spanning the gap. CDR3 loop: CAWSIQEARKKLFF. The CDR3 region has the DNA TGTGCCTGGAGCATACAGGAGGCGAGGAAAAAACTGTTTTTT.

Details on this clone: The same CDR3 arises from other DNA sequences in this sample as well. The chain carries TRBV5-1 and TRBJ1-4; D unresolved. The germline V and J ends were trimmed by 3 bases and 0 bases, with 6 bases remaining between them. The CDR3 covers 14 residues. Per the germline V gene, CDR1 is SGHRS and CDR2 is YFSETQ. The chain's CDR3 is CASSSDSTNEKLFF. CDR3 nucleotides: TGCGCCAGCAGCTCCGACTCAACTAATGAAAAACTGTTTTTT.

V usage is TRBV7-9 and J usage is TRBJ2-7; D is ambiguous. The V end was cut by 2 bases, the J end by 2 bases, with 7 bases between. CDR1 and CDR2 (germline): SEHNR, FQNEAQ (reference sequence). The CDR3 sequence is 13 residues long. The DNA for the CDR3 is TGTGCCAGCAGCTTAAACAACCCCTACGAGCAGTACTTC. It encodes CASSLNNPYEQYF. The full variable domain, completed using reference TRBV7-9 and TRBJ2-7, is DTGVSQNPRHKITKRGQNVTFRCDPISEHNRLYWYRQTLGQGPEFLTYFQNEAQLEKSRLLSDRFSAERPKGSFSTLEIQRTEQGDSAMYLCASSLNNPYEQYFGPGTRLTVT.